This entry lists 3 T cell receptor beta chains sequenced from one sample in a study of control samples from healthy donors and cancer patients. Assay used: immunoSEQ multiplex PCR; TCRdb lists only in-frame clones, some missing. The sample lists 150,000 or so clones, approximately 94% occurring once. Sequencing input: blood. These TCRs come from a man aged 18 to 29 in good health.

The V call is TRBV2, the J call TRBJ1-2; TRBD1 matches 10 bases. Germline values: CDR1 SNHLY, CDR2 FYNNEI. CDR3 size: 15 residues. V dropped 0 bases and J dropped 5; count of bases not matched to a gene: 3. The CDR3 DNA follows: TGTGCCAGCAGTGAAGCGGGACAGGGGATTTATGGCTACACCTTC. It is translated as CASSEAGQGIYGYTF. The full variable domain, completed using reference TRBV2 and TRBJ1-2, is EPEVTQTPSHQVTQMGQEVILRCVPISNHLYFYWYRQILGQKVEFLVSFYNNEISEKSEIFDDQFSVERPDGSNFTLKIRSTKLEDSAMYFCASSEAGQGIYGYTFGSGTRLTVV.

This chain links TRBV4-3 with TRBJ2-3; tentatively, D is TRBD2 (6 bases). The CDR3 totals 16 residues. Trimming removed 4 bases from V and 3 bases from J, with 17 bases in between. Germline V gives CDR1 LGHNA, CDR2 YSLEER. The CDR3 here is CASSRGTGDPTDTQYF. In DNA, the CDR3 is TGCGCCAGCAGCCGAGGGACGGGAGACCCGACAGATACGCAGTATTTT.

The chain links TRBV4-2 to TRBJ1-4, with 7 bases identical to TRBD1. The CDR3 loop spans 16 amino acids. CDR1 is LGHNA, CDR2 YNFKEQ, per germline. With V trimmed by 0 bases and J by 4 bases, 5 bases remained unmatched. The CDR3 coding sequence is TGTGCCAGCAGCCAAGAACCGGGACAGAATAATGAAAAACTGTTTTTT. This codes for CASSQEPGQNNEKLFF.